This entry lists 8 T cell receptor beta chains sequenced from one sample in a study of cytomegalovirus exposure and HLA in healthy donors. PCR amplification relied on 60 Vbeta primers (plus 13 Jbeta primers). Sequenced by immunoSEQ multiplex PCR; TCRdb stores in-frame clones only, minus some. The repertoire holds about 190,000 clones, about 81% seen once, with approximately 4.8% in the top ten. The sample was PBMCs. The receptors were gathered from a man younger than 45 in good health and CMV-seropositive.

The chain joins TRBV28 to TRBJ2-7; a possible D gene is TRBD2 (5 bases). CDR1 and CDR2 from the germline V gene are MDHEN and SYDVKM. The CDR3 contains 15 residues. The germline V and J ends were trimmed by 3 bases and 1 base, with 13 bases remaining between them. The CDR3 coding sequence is TGTGCCAGCAGTTTTACCGGACTCGGGTCCTACGAGCAGTACTTC. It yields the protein CASSFTGLGSYEQYF.

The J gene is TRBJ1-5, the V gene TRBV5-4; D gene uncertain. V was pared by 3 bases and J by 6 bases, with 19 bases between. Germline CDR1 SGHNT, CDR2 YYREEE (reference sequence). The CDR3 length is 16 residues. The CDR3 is CASSYPRGQRAQPQHF. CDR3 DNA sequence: TGTGCCAGCAGCTACCCCCGCGGGCAGAGGGCTCAGCCCCAGCATTTT.

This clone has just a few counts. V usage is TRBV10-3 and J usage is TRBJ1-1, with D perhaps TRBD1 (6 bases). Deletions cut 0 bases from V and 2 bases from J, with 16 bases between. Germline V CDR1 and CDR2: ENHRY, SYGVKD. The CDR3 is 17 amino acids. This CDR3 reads CAISESIGGARNTEAFF. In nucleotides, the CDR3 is TGTGCCATCAGTGAGTCGATAGGGGGGGCGCGAAACACTGAAGCTTTCTTT.

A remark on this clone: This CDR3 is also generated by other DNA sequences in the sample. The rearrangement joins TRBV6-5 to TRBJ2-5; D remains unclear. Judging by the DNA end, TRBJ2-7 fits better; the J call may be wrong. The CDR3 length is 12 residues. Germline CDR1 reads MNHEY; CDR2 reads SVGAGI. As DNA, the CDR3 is TGTGCCAGCAGAGCAGGAAGCTACGAGCAGTACTTC. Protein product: CASRAGSYEQYF.

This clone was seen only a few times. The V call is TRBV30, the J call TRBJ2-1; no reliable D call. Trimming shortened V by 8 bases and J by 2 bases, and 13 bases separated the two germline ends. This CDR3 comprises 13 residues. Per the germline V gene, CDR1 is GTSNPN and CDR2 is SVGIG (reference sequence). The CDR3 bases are TGTGCCGGGCTGTCTATGGCCTACAATGAGCAGTTCTTC. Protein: CAGLSMAYNEQFF.

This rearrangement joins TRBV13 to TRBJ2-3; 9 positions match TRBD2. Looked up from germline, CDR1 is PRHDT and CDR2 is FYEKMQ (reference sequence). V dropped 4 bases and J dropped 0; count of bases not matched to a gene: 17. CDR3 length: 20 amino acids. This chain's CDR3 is CASSSTRDRGRGGSTDTQYF. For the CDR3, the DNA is TGTGCCAGCAGCTCCACCAGGGACCGAGGGCGGGGGGGCAGCACAGATACGCAGTATTTT. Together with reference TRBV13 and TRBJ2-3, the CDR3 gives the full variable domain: AAGVIQSPRHLIKEKRETATLKCYPIPRHDTVYWYQQGPGQDPQFLISFYEKMQSDKGSIPDRFSAQQFSDYHSELNMSSLELGDSALYFCASSSTRDRGRGGSTDTQYFGPGTRLTVL.

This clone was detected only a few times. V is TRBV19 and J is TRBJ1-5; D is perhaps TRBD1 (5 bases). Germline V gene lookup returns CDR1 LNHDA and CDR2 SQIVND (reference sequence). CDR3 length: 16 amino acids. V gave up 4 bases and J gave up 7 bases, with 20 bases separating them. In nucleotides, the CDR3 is TGTGCCAGTAGTAATCCCCAGACAGTACTGGGGCAGCCCCAGCATTTT. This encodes CASSNPQTVLGQPQHF.

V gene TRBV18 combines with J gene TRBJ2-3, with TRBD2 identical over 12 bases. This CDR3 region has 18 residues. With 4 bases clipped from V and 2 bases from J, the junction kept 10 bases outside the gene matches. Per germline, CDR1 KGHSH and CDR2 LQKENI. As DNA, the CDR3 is TGTGCCAGCTCACGTCAGGTGACTAGCGGGGGATACACAGATACGCAGTATTTT. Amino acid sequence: CASSRQVTSGGYTDTQYF.